The 24 T cell receptor beta chains below come from one sample, sequenced in a study of blood T cell repertoires in COVID-19. Clones were sequenced by immunoSEQ multiplex PCR, and TCRdb holds only the in-frame ones, with some missing. The sample shows about 250,000 clones, 82% of them seen only once. Sequencing used peripheral blood. These receptors all come from a woman aged 70-85 years with acute or convalescent COVID-19.

The chain uses TRBV7-9 and TRBJ1-4; the D gene is possibly TRBD1 (5 bases). Germline V gene lookup returns CDR1 SEHNR and CDR2 FQNEAQ (reference sequence). The CDR3 is made up of 15 amino acids. V was clipped by 2 bases and J by 5 bases, with 12 bases between them. This CDR3 is CASSLLTGPNEKLFF. CDR3 coding DNA: TGTGCCAGCAGCTTACTCACAGGACCAAATGAAAAACTGTTTTTT.

The CDR3 protein is CAWSLRPGQGWETQYF. In DNA form, the CDR3 reads TGTGCCTGGAGTTTAAGACCGGGACAGGGATGGGAGACCCAGTACTTC. The chain recombines TRBV30 with TRBJ2-5; 9 bases map to TRBD1. J lost 5 bases, V lost 2 bases, and 12 bases had no gene match. The CDR3 sequence is 16 residues long. Germline V gives CDR1 GTSNPN, CDR2 SVGIG (reference sequence).

This chain joins TRBV5-1 and TRBJ2-3, with 8 bases identical to TRBD2. CDR3 size: 14 residues. The germline V gene encodes CDR1 SGHRS and CDR2 YFSETQ. After removal of 6 bases from V and 6 bases from J, the junction contained 9 bases not matched to a gene. The CDR3 spells CASNDGGASDTQYF. The CDR3 nucleotides read TGCGCCAGCAATGACGGGGGGGCGTCGGATACGCAGTATTTT.

This clone was observed once. The chain links TRBV7-7 to TRBJ2-3; D is possibly TRBD2 (6 bases). V lost 5 bases and J 0 bases, leaving 15 bases between the germline ends. The CDR3 extends over 16 amino acids. Germline V gene sequence: CDR1 SSHAT, CDR2 FNYEAQ (reference sequence). The CDR3 DNA follows: TGTGCCAGCAGCCAATCGTTAGCGGTGAGCACAGATACGCAGTATTTT. Translated, it gives CASSQSLAVSTDTQYF.

The V gene is TRBV7-2, the J gene TRBJ1-5; D is perhaps TRBD1 (5 bases). Germline lookup yields CDR1 SGHTA and CDR2 FQGNSA. The CDR3 covers 16 residues. V was trimmed by 4 bases and J by 4 bases, leaving 17 bases between them. CDR3: CASSSYAGDRNQPQHF. CDR3 nucleotide sequence: TGTGCCAGCAGCTCCTACGCCGGAGACAGAAATCAGCCCCAGCATTTT.

The CDR3 spells CASSGRANTEAFF. In DNA form, the CDR3 reads TGTGCCAGTAGCGGCAGGGCGAACACTGAAGCTTTCTTT. The chain joins TRBV19 to TRBJ1-1; maybe TRBD1 (5 bases). V was shortened by 6 bases and J by 1 base, with 9 bases between the two germline ends. This CDR3 has 13 amino acids. Germline CDR1 reads LNHDA; CDR2 reads SQIVND (reference sequence).

The V gene is TRBV5-1, the J gene TRBJ1-1; D unclear. Trimming left V 0 bases short and J 1 base short, with 7 bases between. The CDR3 runs 14 residues. Germline CDR1 is SGHRS and CDR2 is YFSETQ. Written as DNA, the CDR3 is TGCGCCAGCAGCTTGGATGCAGGGAACACTGAAGCTTTCTTT. It is translated as CASSLDAGNTEAFF. The full variable domain, its missing parts supplied by reference TRBV5-1 and TRBJ1-1, is KAGVTQTPRYLIKTRGQQVTLSCSPISGHRSVSWYQQTPGQGLQFLFEYFSETQRNKGNFPGRFSGRQFSNSRSEMNVSTLELGDSALYLCASSLDAGNTEAFFGQGTRLTVV.

This chain connects TRBV15 to TRBJ2-5; 9 bases align to TRBD2. V shed 5 bases, J shed 12 bases, and the junction held 10 bases outside the gene matches. Germline lookup yields CDR1 LNHNV and CDR2 YYDKDF (reference sequence). CDR3 length: 13 amino acids. In DNA form, the CDR3 reads TGTGCCACCAGCGGACAGGCCGGACTAGCGAAGTACTTC. It translates to CATSGQAGLAKYF.

CDR3 residues: CASSLVAAGAGANVLTF. DNA for the CDR3: TGTGCCAGCAGCTTAGTCGCAGCGGGCGCTGGGGCCAACGTCCTGACTTTC. V gene TRBV7-2 combines with J gene TRBJ2-6; tentatively, D is TRBD2 (6 bases). The germline V and J ends were trimmed by 1 base and 2 bases, with 12 bases remaining between them. The length of the CDR3 is 17 residues. CDR1 is SGHTA and CDR2 is FQGNSA in the germline V gene.

CDR3 nucleotides: TGTGCCAGCAGTTCGGGACTGTCCTATGGCTACACCTTC. Its translation: CASSSGLSYGYTF. The gene calls are TRBV7-2 and TRBJ1-2; maybe TRBD1 (5 bases). The CDR3 sequence is 13 residues long. Looked up from germline, CDR1 is SGHTA and CDR2 is FQGNSA. Between the trimmed V and J ends, which lost 6 bases and 4 bases, there was a span of 12 bases.

The genes are TRBV5-1 and TRBJ2-5, with 8 positions matching TRBD2. The germline V gene has CDR1 SGHRS and CDR2 YFSETQ. This CDR3 region has 15 residues. V lost 1 base and J lost 2; bases outside the gene matches: 4. The CDR3 bases are TGCGCCAGCAGCTTGTGGACTAGCAGGCAAGAGACCCAGTACTTC. Translation: CASSLWTSRQETQYF.

The count of this clone is one. Here the CDR3 reads CASSGGLGNEQFF. The CDR3 bases are TGTGCCAGTAGTGGGGGACTAGGCAATGAGCAGTTCTTC. This sequence joins TRBV19 and TRBJ2-1; TRBD2 agrees at 8 bases. V shed 5 bases, J shed 6 bases, and the junction held 3 bases outside the gene matches. The CDR3 has 13 residues. Germline V CDR1 and CDR2: LNHDA, SQIVND (reference sequence).

The chain's CDR3 is CASSQGWPRGQTAKGLNYGYTF. CDR3 DNA: TGCGCCAGCAGCCAAGGTTGGCCCCGGGGACAGACCGCTAAGGGGCTGAACTATGGCTACACCTTC. The chain links TRBV4-3 to TRBJ1-2; the match to TRBD1 covers 7 bases. CDR1 LGHNA and CDR2 YSLEER come from the germline V gene. This CDR3 contains 22 residues. V was clipped by 1 base and J by 2 bases; unmatched bases: 25.

This rearrangement joins TRBV12-3 or TRBV12-4 to TRBJ1-2; weak D call: TRBD1 (6 bases). The V and J ends lost 2 bases and 5 bases respectively, with 9 bases between them. The CDR3 has 13 amino acids. In nucleotides, the CDR3 is TGTGCCAGCAGTTTAAGGACAGATTATGGCTACACCTTC. Protein sequence: CASSLRTDYGYTF.

A single count supports this clone. Sequence at one end of the junction differs from germline and may be a read error. This rearrangement joins TRBV19 to TRBJ1-5; a weak D match, TRBD1 (5 bases). The CDR3 has 15 residues. CDR1 is LNHDA and CDR2 is SQIVND in the germline V gene (reference sequence). The DNA of the CDR3 is TGTGCCAGTTGTATGGGGGGGGGTAGCAATCAGCCCCAGCATTTT. It is translated as CASCMGGGSNQPQHF.

V is TRBV10-3 and J is TRBJ1-1, with no clear D. There are 13 residues in the CDR3. Germline-derived CDR1 and CDR2 are ENHRY and SYGVKD. Trimming pared 4 bases from V and 1 base from J, leaving 7 bases between. The CDR3 bases are TGTGCCATCAGTGTTGAGAGGAACACTGAAGCTTTCTTT. Translation: CAISVERNTEAFF.

The chain carries TRBV14 and TRBJ2-2, with 8 bases matching TRBD1. The CDR3 contains 21 residues. Trimming at V came to 1 base and at J to 2 bases, leaving 18 bases not matched to a gene. Per the germline V gene, CDR1 is SGHDN and CDR2 is FVKESK. The DNA of the CDR3 is TGTGCCAGCAGCCAAGGACCAAAGATAGATTGGACAGGGATAAACACCGGGGAGCTGTTTTTT. This sequence encodes CASSQGPKIDWTGINTGELFF.

This chain uses TRBV5-1 with TRBJ2-1, with D possibly being TRBD2 (5 bases). The germline gives CDR1 SGHRS, CDR2 YFSETQ. CDR3 length: 13 amino acids. V was shortened by 0 bases and J by 9 bases, with 10 bases between the two germline ends. The DNA of the CDR3 is TGCGCCAGCAGCTTGGGTGAGGGTCCTGAGCAGTTCTTC. Translating it yields CASSLGEGPEQFF.

The chain is built from TRBV5-4 and TRBJ2-1; 7 positions agree with TRBD2. V dropped 1 base and J dropped 1; count of bases not matched to a gene: 5. The germline V gene encodes CDR1 SGHNT and CDR2 YYREEE (reference sequence). The CDR3 contains 16 residues. The CDR3 coding sequence is TGTGCCAGCAGCTTGTCGGCGGGGGTATCCTACAATGAGCAGTTCTTC. Translated, it gives CASSLSAGVSYNEQFF.

This clone appeared a single time. V usage is TRBV19 and J usage is TRBJ2-3; D is possibly TRBD2 (5 bases). V shed 7 bases and J shed 4 bases, with 18 bases lying between them. This CDR3 spans 15 amino acids. Germline loops: CDR1 LNHDA, CDR2 SQIVND (reference sequence). The CDR3 DNA reads as TGTGCCAGTACCTCATTGGGCGGAGGCGCAGATACGCAGTATTTT. It yields the protein CASTSLGGGADTQYF.

The rearrangement joins TRBV7-2 to TRBJ1-2, with 8 bases that match TRBD1. This CDR3 comprises 15 residues. From germline, CDR1 is SGHTA and CDR2 FQGNSA. V lost 2 bases and J lost 2; bases outside the gene matches: 4. The CDR3 here is CASSLSGQANYGYTF. CDR3 nucleotide sequence: TGTGCCAGCAGCTTATCGGGACAGGCCAACTATGGCTACACCTTC.

The chain joins TRBV5-6 to TRBJ2-3; 9 nucleotides match TRBD1. The CDR3 is made up of 14 amino acids. The germline V gene has CDR1 SGHDT and CDR2 YYEEEE. The junction had 2 bases not matched to a gene; V was cut back by 2 bases and J by 4 bases. CDR3 coding DNA: TGTGCCAGCAGCTTAAGACAGGGGGCAGATACGCAGTATTTT. Amino acids: CASSLRQGADTQYF.

The J gene is TRBJ2-1, the V gene TRBV7-9; possible D gene TRBD2, 6 bases. The CDR3 extends over 15 amino acids. The V gene's germline CDR1 is SEHNR and CDR2 FQNEAQ (reference sequence). V lost 1 base and J 8 bases, leaving 15 bases between the germline ends. CDR3 loop: CASSLVADRRDEQFF. CDR3 nucleotides: TGTGCCAGCAGCTTAGTAGCGGACCGGCGCGATGAGCAGTTCTTC.

Of note for this clone: Other DNA sequences in this sample translate to the same CDR3. This chain uses TRBV5-1 with TRBJ2-7, with TRBD1 identical over 12 bases. V dropped 4 bases and J dropped 6; count of bases not matched to a gene: 5. Per germline, CDR1 SGHRS and CDR2 YFSETQ. There are 14 residues in the CDR3. The CDR3 loop is CASSPGQGAGEQYF. CDR3 DNA: TGCGCCAGCAGCCCGGGACAGGGGGCGGGCGAGCAGTACTTC.